This is a list of T cell receptor beta chains from one sample in a study of blood T cell repertoires in COVID-19. The repertoire was sequenced with immunoSEQ multiplex PCR; TCRdb's copy has only in-frame clones and lacks some. In the table there are around 300,000 clones, under 90% of which are singletons. The material sequenced was peripheral blood. These TCRs come from a man between 50 and 59 years old with acute or convalescent COVID-19. CDR3s include the opening cysteine and the closing phenylalanine or tryptophan. Fields, in order: V gene, clone size, D gene, J gene, CDR3 DNA, CDR3 protein. The D gene is left open where the match is weak. Not every row has a clone size; where given, it reads once, few, many or a size class.

TRBV9,NA,NA,TRBJ2-3,TGTGCCAGCAGCGTAAAAGCGGATACGCAGTATTTT,CASSVKADTQYF
TRBV7-9,NA,NA,TRBJ1-1,TGTGCCAGCAGCTATTTAACACCGAACACTGAAGCTTTCTTT,CASSYLTPNTEAFF
TRBV10-1,NA,TRBD2,TRBJ2-5,TGCGCCAGCAGTGAGCGTAGCGGGGGGGACCAAGAGACCCAGTACTTC,CASSERSGGDQETQYF
TRBV29-1,once,TRBD1,TRBJ1-2,TGCAGCGTCCGGACAGGGGGCAAGGAAGGGACCTTC,CSVRTGGKEGTF
TRBV14,NA,TRBD2,TRBJ2-7,TGTGCCAGCAGCCAAGAGGGCTGGGCGGGGGGCTACGAGCAGTACTTC,CASSQEGWAGGYEQYF
TRBV9,NA,TRBD2,TRBJ2-2,TGTGCCAGCAGCGTAGAACTAGCGGGAAACACCGGGGAGCTGTTTTTT,CASSVELAGNTGELFF
TRBV7-7,NA,NA,TRBJ2-2,TGTGCTAGCAGCGATTGGGACAGCGGGTCCGGGGAGCTGTTTTTT,CASSDWDSGSGELFF
TRBV30,NA,NA,TRBJ1-2,TGTGCCTGCGTGAGGTTTCTTGGCTACACCTTC,CACVRFLGYTF
TRBV5-8,NA,NA,TRBJ1-2,TGTGCCAGCAGCTTTGAAGGAGTTAAGTATGGCTACACCTTC,CASSFEGVKYGYTF
TRBV7-3,NA,TRBD1,TRBJ2-2,TGTGCCAGCAGCTTAATGGGGACAGGGGTCACCGGGGAGCTGTTTTTT,CASSLMGTGVTGELFF
TRBV18,NA,NA,TRBJ1-1,TGTGCCAGCTCGAGGGTGGAAAACACTGAAGCTTTCTTT,CASSRVENTEAFF
TRBV29-1,NA,NA,TRBJ1-1,TGCAGCGTTGAAGATTGGGGACTCGTGGCTTTCTTT,CSVEDWGLVAFF
TRBV18,NA,TRBD1,TRBJ1-2,TGTGCCAGCTCACCACCCCGGGACAGGGCTGGCTACACCTTC,CASSPPRDRAGYTF
TRBV5-1,few,TRBD2,TRBJ2-5,TGCGCCAGCAGCCGCGGGAGGGGACCCCAAGAGACCCAGTACTTC,CASSRGRGPQETQYF
TRBV19,NA,NA,TRBJ1-2,TGTGCCAGTAGTATGGCGGGCCGCTATGGCTACACCTTC,CASSMAGRYGYTF
TRBV21-1,NA,NA,TRBJ1-5,TGTGCCAGCAGCTCGACAGGATCGTGGGCTAGCAATCAGCCCCAGCATTTT,CASSSTGSWASNQPQHF
TRBV7-9,NA,NA,TRBJ2-2,TGTGCCAGCAGCTTCAGAGACAGGAACACCGGGGAGCTGTTTTTT,CASSFRDRNTGELFF
TRBV2,NA,NA,TRBJ2-7,TGTGCCAGCCCAACGGACAGTTACGAGCAGTACTTC,CASPTDSYEQYF
TRBV2,NA,TRBD1,TRBJ2-7,TGTGCCAGCAGTGAAGCGCCGGTGGGACAGGGGGTTTTCTACGAGCAGTACTTC,CASSEAPVGQGVFYEQYF
TRBV5-8,NA,TRBD1,TRBJ2-7,TGTGCCAGCAGACATGTTAGGGGGCGCGACGAGCAGTACTTC,CASRHVRGRDEQYF
TRBV11-2,NA,NA,TRBJ2-7,TGTGCCAGCAGCTTGATCTTAATCGGGAGCTCCTACGAGCAGTACTTC,CASSLILIGSSYEQYF
TRBV6-5,NA,TRBD1,TRBJ1-1,TGTGCCAGCAGGGGACAGACTGAAGCTTTCTTT,CASRGQTEAFF
TRBV27,NA,NA,TRBJ2-3,TGTGCCAGCAGTTCCCGGCAGGGCACAGATACGCAGTATTTT,CASSSRQGTDTQYF
TRBV4-2,NA,TRBD1,TRBJ2-7,TGTGCCAGCAGCCAGCCCTTCGGGGACAGCAGCTACGAGCAGTACTTC,CASSQPFGDSSYEQYF
TRBV12-3/TRBV12-4,NA,NA,TRBJ2-5,TGTGCCAGCAGTTTGGGCGGGCTGGAGACCCAGTACTTC,CASSLGGLETQYF
TRBV28,NA,NA,TRBJ2-7,TGTGCCAGCAGTTTGACTCCCGTTGGCTACGAGCAGTACTTC,CASSLTPVGYEQYF
TRBV28,NA,TRBD1,TRBJ2-7,TGTGCCAGCAGTTCCGTCCGGGACAGCTACGAGCAGTACTTC,CASSSVRDSYEQYF
TRBV19,NA,TRBD1,TRBJ1-2,TGTGCCAGTAACGATCCCGGACAGGGGGCTGGTGGCTACACCTTC,CASNDPGQGAGGYTF
TRBV6-6,NA,TRBD1,TRBJ1-2,TGTGCCAGCGTAAGACAGGGGGGGGACTATGGCTACACCTTC,CASVRQGGDYGYTF
TRBV13,NA,NA,TRBJ2-7,TGTGCCAGCAGCTTAAACAGGGTATCCGAGCAGTACTTC,CASSLNRVSEQYF
TRBV15,NA,TRBD1,TRBJ1-5,TGTGCCACCAGCAGTCGGACAGGGTATAGCAATCAGCCCCAGCATTTT,CATSSRTGYSNQPQHF
TRBV6-6,NA,NA,TRBJ1-5,TGTGCCAGCAGTTACGGAGGGAGTGGCAATCAGCCCCAGCATTTT,CASSYGGSGNQPQHF
TRBV5-1,NA,NA,TRBJ2-3,TGCGCCAGCAGCCCTCGACAGGATACGCAGTATTTT,CASSPRQDTQYF
TRBV7-2,NA,NA,TRBJ2-1,TGTGCCAGCAGCTCCCAGTTCAATGAGCAGTTCTTC,CASSSQFNEQFF
TRBV18,NA,NA,TRBJ1-2,TGTGCCAGCTCACCAAGGGCAGGTTCGGAAAGATGGGGCTCAAACTATGGCTACACCTTC,CASSPRAGSERWGSNYGYTF
TRBV3-1/TRBV3-2,NA,TRBD2,TRBJ2-1,TGTGCCACCACGGAAAGCGGGGGGGCCGGGAATGAGCAGTTCTTC,CATTESGGAGNEQFF
TRBV19,NA,NA,TRBJ2-5,TGTGCCAGTAGTATAGGGGCGGGTGGGAGGACGATCCAAGAGACCCAGTACTTC,CASSIGAGGRTIQETQYF
TRBV3-1/TRBV3-2,NA,NA,TRBJ2-5,TGTGCCAGCAGCATAAGGGGCAGGGGTGTACTAGAGACCCAGTACTTC,CASSIRGRGVLETQYF
TRBV10-3,NA,NA,TRBJ1-2,TGTGCCATCAGGGAACAGGGATCGGGGGGCTACACCTTC,CAIREQGSGGYTF
TRBV7-2,NA,NA,TRBJ1-5,TGTGCCAGCAGCTTAAGGTCGGGAAATCAGCCCCAGCATTTT,CASSLRSGNQPQHF
TRBV9,NA,NA,TRBJ2-1,TGTGCCAGCAGCGCTACGACTTCAGCCAATGAGCAGTTCTTC,CASSATTSANEQFF
TRBV21-1,NA,NA,TRBJ1-2,TGTGCCAGCAGCAAATCCGGGTCGGACTATGGCTACACCTTC,CASSKSGSDYGYTF
TRBV10-3,NA,NA,TRBJ1-2,TGTGCCATCAGTGAGGGGGCGAGATACTATGGCTACACCTTC,CAISEGARYYGYTF
TRBV11-3,NA,TRBD2,TRBJ2-3,TGTGCCAGCAGCCTCGGGACTAGCAGCACAGATACGCAGTATTTT,CASSLGTSSTDTQYF
TRBV7-2,NA,NA,TRBJ1-5,TGTGCCAGCAGCGGGGGCTTTGGTCAGCCCCAGCATTTT,CASSGGFGQPQHF